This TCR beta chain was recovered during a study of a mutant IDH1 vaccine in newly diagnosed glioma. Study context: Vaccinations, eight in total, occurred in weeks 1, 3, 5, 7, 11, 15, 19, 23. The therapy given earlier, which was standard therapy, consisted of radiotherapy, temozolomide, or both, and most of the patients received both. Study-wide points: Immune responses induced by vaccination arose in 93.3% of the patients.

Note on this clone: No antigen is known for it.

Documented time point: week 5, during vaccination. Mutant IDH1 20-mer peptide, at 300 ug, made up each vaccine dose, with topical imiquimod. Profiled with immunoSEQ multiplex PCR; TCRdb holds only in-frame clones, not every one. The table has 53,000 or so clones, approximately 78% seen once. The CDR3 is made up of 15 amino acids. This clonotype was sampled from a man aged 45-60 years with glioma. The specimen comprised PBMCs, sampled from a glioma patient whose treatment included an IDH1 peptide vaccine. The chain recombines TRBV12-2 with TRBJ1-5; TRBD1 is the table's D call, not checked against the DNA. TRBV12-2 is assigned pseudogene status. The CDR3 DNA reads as TGTGCAAGTCGCTTTTCCCAACAGGCTAATCAGCCCCAGCATTTT. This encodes CASRFSQQANQPQHF.